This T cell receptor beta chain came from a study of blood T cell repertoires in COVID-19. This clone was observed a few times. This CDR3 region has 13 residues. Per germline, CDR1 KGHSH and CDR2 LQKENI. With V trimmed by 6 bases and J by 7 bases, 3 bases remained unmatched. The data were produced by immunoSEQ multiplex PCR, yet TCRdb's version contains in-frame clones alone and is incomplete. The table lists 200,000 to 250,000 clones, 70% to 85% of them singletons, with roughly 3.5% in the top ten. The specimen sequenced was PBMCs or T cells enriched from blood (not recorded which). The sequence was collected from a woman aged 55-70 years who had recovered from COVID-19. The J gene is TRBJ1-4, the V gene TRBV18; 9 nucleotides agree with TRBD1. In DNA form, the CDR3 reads TGTGCCAGCTCCGGGACAGGGTCTGAAAAACTGTTTTTT. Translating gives CASSGTGSEKLFF.